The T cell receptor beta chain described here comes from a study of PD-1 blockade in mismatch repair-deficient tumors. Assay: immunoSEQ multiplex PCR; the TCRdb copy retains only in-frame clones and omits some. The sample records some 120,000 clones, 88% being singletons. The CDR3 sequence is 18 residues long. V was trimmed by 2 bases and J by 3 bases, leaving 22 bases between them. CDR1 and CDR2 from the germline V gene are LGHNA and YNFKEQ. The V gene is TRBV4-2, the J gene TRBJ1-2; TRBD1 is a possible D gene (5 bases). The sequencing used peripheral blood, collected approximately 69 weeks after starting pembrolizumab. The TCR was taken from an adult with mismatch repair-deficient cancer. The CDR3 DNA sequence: TGTGCCAGCAGCCAACTGGAAGGGCCGGGCCGGGGCTACTATGGCTACACCTTC. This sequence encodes CASSQLEGPGRGYYGYTF.